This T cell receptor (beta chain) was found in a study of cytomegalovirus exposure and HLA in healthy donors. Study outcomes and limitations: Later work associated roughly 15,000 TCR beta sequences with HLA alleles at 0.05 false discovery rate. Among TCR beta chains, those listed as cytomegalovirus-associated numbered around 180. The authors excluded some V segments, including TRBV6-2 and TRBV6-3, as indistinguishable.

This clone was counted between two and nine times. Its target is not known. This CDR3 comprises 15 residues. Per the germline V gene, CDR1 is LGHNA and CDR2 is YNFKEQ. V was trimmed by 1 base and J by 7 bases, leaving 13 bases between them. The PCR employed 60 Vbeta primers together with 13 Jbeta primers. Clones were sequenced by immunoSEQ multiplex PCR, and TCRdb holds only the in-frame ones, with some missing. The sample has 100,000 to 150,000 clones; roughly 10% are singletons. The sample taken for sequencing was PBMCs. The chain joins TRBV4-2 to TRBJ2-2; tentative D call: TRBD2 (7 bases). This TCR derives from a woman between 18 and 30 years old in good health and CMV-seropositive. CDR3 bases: TGTGCCAGCAGCCAAGGGAAGGGGGGGAGCGGGGAGCTGTTTTTT. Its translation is CASSQGKGGSGELFF.